This note documents a single T cell receptor (beta chain) sequence. These data come from a study of control samples from healthy donors and cancer patients. This CDR3 contains 16 residues. CDR1 is LGHNA and CDR2 is YSLEER in the germline V gene. V lost 6 bases to trimming and J lost 4 bases, with 21 bases between them. Assay used: immunoSEQ multiplex PCR; TCRdb lists only in-frame clones, some missing. There are 350,000 to 450,000 clones in the sample; over 75% occur only once, and 5.5% to 7.5% lies in the top ten. The sample consisted of PBMCs. The genes are TRBV4-3 and TRBJ1-2, with D perhaps matching TRBD1 (5 bases). This receptor was identified in a man aged 35 to 55 with head and neck cancer. CDR3 amino acids: CASSPSLDRGGYGYTF. The DNA of the CDR3 is TGCGCCAGCAGTCCCTCTTTGGACCGGGGGGGCTATGGCTACACCTTC.